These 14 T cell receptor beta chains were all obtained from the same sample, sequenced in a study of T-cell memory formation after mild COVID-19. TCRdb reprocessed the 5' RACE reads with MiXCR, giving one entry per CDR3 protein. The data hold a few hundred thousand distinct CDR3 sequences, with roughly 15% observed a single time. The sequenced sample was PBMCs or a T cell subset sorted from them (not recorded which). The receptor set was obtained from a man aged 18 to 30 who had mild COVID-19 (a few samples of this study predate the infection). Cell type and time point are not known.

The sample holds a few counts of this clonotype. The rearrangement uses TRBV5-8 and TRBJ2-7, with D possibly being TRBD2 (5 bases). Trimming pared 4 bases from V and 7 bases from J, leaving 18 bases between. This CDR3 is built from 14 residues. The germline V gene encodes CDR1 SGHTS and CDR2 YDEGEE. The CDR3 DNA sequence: TGTGCCAGCAGCCCTGGCGGGTTGGGTCGGGAGCAGTACGTC. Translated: CASSPGGLGREQYV.

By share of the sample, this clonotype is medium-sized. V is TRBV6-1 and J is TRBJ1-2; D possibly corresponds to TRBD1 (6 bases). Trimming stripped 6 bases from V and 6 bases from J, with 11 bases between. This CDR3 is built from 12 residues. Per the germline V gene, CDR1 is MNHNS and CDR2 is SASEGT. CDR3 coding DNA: TGTGCCAGCAGAGAGGGGGGACATGGCTACACCTTC. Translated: CASREGGHGYTF.

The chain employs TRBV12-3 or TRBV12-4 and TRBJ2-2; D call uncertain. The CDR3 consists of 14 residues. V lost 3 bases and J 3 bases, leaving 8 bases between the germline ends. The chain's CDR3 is CASSFASDTGELFF. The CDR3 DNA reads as TGTGCCAGCAGTTTTGCTTCAGACACCGGGGAGCTGTTTTTT.

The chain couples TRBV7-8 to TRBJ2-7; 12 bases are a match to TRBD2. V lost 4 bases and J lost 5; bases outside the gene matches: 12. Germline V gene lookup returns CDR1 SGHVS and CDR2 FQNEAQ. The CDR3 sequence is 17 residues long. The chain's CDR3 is CASSSSSGGARYDEQYV. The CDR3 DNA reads TGTGCCAGCAGCTCTTCTAGCGGGGGGGCGCGTTACGACGAGCAGTACGTC.

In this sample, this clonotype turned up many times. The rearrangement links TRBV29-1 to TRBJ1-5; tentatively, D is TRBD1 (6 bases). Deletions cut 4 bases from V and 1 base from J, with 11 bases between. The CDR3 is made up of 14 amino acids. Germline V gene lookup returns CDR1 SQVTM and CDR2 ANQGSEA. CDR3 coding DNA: TGCAGCGTTGGGGGGCTAGGGAGCAATCAGCCCCAGCATTTT. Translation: CSVGGLGSNQPQHF.

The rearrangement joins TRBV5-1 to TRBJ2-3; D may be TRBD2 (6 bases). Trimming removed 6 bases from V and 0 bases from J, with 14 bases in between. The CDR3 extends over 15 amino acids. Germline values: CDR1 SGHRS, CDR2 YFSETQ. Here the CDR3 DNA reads TGCGCCAGCACCGGGCCGGGGACTAGCACAGATACGCAGTATTTT. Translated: CASTGPGTSTDTQYF.

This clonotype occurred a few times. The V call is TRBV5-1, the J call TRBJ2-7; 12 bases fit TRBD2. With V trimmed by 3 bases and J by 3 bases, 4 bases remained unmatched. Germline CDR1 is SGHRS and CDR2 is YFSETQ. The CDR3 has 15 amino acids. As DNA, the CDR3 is TGCGCCAGCAGCTCCGGGACTAGCGGGTTCTACGAGCAGTACTTC. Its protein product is CASSSGTSGFYEQYF.

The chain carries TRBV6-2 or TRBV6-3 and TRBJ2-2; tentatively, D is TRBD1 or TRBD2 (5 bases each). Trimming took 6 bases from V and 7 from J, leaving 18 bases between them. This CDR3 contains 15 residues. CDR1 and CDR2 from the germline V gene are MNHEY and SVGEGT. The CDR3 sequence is CASSSRDLGFGELFF. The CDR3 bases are TGTGCCAGCAGCAGCCGGGACCTTGGATTCGGGGAGCTGTTTTTT.

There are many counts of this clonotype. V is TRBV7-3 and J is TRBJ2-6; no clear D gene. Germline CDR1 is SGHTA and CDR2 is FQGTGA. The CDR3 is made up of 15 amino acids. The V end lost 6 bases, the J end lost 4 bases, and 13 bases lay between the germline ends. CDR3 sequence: CASRDGTAGANVLTF. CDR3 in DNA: TGTGCCAGCAGGGACGGTACTGCGGGGGCCAACGTCCTGACTTTC.

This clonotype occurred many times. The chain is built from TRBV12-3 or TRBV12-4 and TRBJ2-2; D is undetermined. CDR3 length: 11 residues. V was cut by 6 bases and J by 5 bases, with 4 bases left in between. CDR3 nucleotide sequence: TGTGCCAGCAGACGGACCGGGGAGCTGTTTTTT. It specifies CASRRTGELFF.

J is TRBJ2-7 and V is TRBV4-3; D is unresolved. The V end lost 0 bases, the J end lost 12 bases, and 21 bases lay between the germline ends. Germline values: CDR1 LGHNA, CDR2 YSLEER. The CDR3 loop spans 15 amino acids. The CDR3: CASSQDRLGKTPSYF. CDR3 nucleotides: TGCGCCAGCAGCCAAGATCGACTGGGGAAGACGCCTTCGTACTTC.

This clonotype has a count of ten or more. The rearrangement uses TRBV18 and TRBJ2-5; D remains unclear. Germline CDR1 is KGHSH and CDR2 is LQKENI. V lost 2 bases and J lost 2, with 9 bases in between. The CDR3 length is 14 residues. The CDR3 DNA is TGTGCCAGCTCACCAGGGAATAGGCAAGAGACCCAGTACTTC. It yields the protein CASSPGNRQETQYF.

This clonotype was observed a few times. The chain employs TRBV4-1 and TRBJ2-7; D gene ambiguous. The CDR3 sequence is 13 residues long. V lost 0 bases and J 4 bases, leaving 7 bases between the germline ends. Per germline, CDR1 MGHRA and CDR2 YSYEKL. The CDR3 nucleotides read TGCGCCAGCAGCCAAGATAACAGATACGAGCAGTACGTC. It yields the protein CASSQDNRYEQYV.

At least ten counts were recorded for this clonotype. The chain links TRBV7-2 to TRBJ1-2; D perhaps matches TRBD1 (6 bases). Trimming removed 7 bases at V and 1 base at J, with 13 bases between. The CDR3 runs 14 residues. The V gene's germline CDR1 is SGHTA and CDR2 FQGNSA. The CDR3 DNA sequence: TGTGCCAGCACCCAAATGGACAGTAACTATGGCTACACCTTC. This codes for CASTQMDSNYGYTF.